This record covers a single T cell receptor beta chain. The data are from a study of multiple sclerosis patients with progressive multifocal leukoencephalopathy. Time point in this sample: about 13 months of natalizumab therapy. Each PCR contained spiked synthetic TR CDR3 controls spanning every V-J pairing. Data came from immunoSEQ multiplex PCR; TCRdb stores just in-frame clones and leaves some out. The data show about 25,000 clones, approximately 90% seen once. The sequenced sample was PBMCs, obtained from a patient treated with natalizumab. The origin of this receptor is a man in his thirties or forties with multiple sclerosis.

The CDR3 sequence is CASSLLKSSRETQYF. The CDR3 nucleotides are TGTGCCAGCAGCTTACTTAAATCCTCGAGGGAGACCCAGTACTTC. V and J are TRBV7-6 and TRBJ2-5; unclear D gene. The germline CDR1 and CDR2 sequences are SGHVS and FNYEAQ. V was clipped by 2 bases and J by 5 bases, with 15 bases between them. The CDR3 loop spans 15 amino acids. Full variable domain (rest looked up from reference TRBV7-6 and TRBJ2-5): GAGVSQSPRYKVTKRGQDVALRCDPISGHVSLYWYRQALGQGPEFLTYFNYEAQQDKSGLPNDRFSAERPEGSISTLTIQRTEQRDSAMYRCASSLLKSSRETQYFGPGTRLLVL.